Here is one T cell receptor beta chain with its context. Authors' processing steps: Amplifying reference gene primers gave estimates of nucleated cell counts. Libraries were prepared by immunoSEQ multiplex PCR; TCRdb keeps only in-frame clonotypes and omits some of them. Clone size and V and J calls were adopted from that table, with D and trimming inferred from the DNA. The table shows approximately 240,000 clones, with approximately 82% occurring only once. This sample is drawn from a study of blood T cell repertoires in COVID-19. Study summary: Sites across the United States, Italy and Spain contributed samples from acute and convalescent COVID-19. From T cells, B-cell-depleted T cells, or PBMCs came the material, which was cDNA or gDNA.

The material sequenced was peripheral blood. This sequence was found in a woman older than 75 with active or convalescent COVID-19.

CDR3 in amino acids: CASSAKVGGMNTEAFF. CDR3 DNA sequence: TGTGCCAGCTCAGCTAAGGTTGGAGGTATGAACACTGAAGCTTTCTTT. The chain has TRBV18 and TRBJ1-1; D gene ambiguous. There are 16 residues in the CDR3. Germline values: CDR1 KGHSH, CDR2 LQKENI. Trimming removed 5 bases from V and 0 bases from J, with 16 bases in between. Full variable domain (rest looked up from reference TRBV18 and TRBJ1-1): NAGVMQNPRHLVRRRGQEARLRCSPMKGHSHVYWYRQLPEEGLKFMVYLQKENIIDESGMPKERFSAEFPKEGPSILRIQQVVRGDSAAYFCASSAKVGGMNTEAFFGQGTRLTVV.